These T cell receptor beta chains were read from a single sample in a study of regulatory T cells in long-lasting Graves disease. MiXCR, run by TCRdb on the multiplex PCR reads, gives a single entry per CDR3 protein. The data contain more than 300,000 distinct CDR3 sequences, less than 20% of them singletons. The sample was peripheral blood mononuclear cells (PBMCs), taken when the disease was refractory, from a patient treated with antithyroid drugs. Source of these receptors: a female donor with Graves disease. Both conserved end residues are part of each CDR3. The order of the fields is clone size, V gene, D gene, J gene, CDR3 protein, CDR3 DNA. D genes are given only for firm matches. Clone size, where shown, is once, few, many, or a class for clones that have expanded.

clone size: many; V gene: TRBV28; D gene: NA; J gene: TRBJ1-2; CDR3 protein: CASSTAGDPTF; CDR3 DNA: TGTGCCAGCAGTACGGCTGGGGACCCCACCTTC
clone size: many; V gene: TRBV24-1; D gene: TRBD2; J gene: TRBJ2-5; CDR3 protein: CATSDRTSGAHETQYF; CDR3 DNA: TGTGCCACCAGTGACAGGACTAGCGGGGCCCACGAGACCCAGTACTTC
clone size: NA; V gene: TRBV10-3; D gene: NA; J gene: TRBJ1-5; CDR3 protein: CASGKGNSNQPQHF; CDR3 DNA: TGTGCCAGCGGGAAGGGGAATAGCAATCAGCCCCAGCATTTT
clone size: few; V gene: TRBV20-1; D gene: TRBD1; J gene: TRBJ1-6; CDR3 protein: CSARVGGQVYLNSPLHF; CDR3 DNA: TGCAGTGCTAGAGTCGGGGGACAGGTTTACCTCAATTCACCCCTCCACTTT
clone size: few; V gene: TRBV20-1; D gene: TRBD2; J gene: TRBJ2-7; CDR3 protein: CSAMETGQGSGRATYEQYF; CDR3 DNA: TGCAGTGCTATGGAGACCGGACAGGGCAGCGGGAGGGCGACCTACGAGCAGTACTTC
clone size: NA; V gene: TRBV30; D gene: NA; J gene: TRBJ2-6; CDR3 protein: CAWSVRWRSSGANVLTF; CDR3 DNA: TGTGCCTGGAGTGTAAGGTGGAGGTCCTCTGGGGCCAACGTCCTGACTTTC
clone size: NA; V gene: TRBV12-3/TRBV12-4; D gene: NA; J gene: TRBJ2-1; CDR3 protein: CASSLWGRTASYNEQFF; CDR3 DNA: TGTGCCAGCAGTTTATGGGGGAGGACCGCATCCTACAATGAGCAGTTCTTC
clone size: NA; V gene: TRBV18; D gene: NA; J gene: TRBJ1-3; CDR3 protein: CASSPRISGNTIYF; CDR3 DNA: TGTGCCAGCTCACCTAGAATCTCTGGAAACACCATATATTTT
clone size: many; V gene: TRBV11-2; D gene: NA; J gene: TRBJ2-5; CDR3 protein: CASSFFGKETQYF; CDR3 DNA: TGTGCCAGCAGCTTTTTTGGGAAAGAGACCCAGTACTTC
clone size: NA; V gene: TRBV10-3; D gene: TRBD1; J gene: TRBJ1-4; CDR3 protein: CAIRPGQVTNEKLFF; CDR3 DNA: TGTGCCATCAGACCGGGACAGGTTACGAATGAAAAACTGTTTTTT
clone size: few; V gene: TRBV2; D gene: TRBD2; J gene: TRBJ2-1; CDR3 protein: CASSVAGRDYNEQFF; CDR3 DNA: TGTGCCAGCAGCGTAGCGGGAAGGGACTACAATGAGCAGTTCTTC
clone size: few; V gene: TRBV5-1; D gene: TRBD2; J gene: TRBJ2-2; CDR3 protein: CASSQTQRELVRTGELFF; CDR3 DNA: TGCGCCAGCAGCCAAACCCAGCGGGAGCTGGTGCGGACCGGGGAGCTGTTTTTT
clone size: many; V gene: TRBV5-1; D gene: NA; J gene: TRBJ1-2; CDR3 protein: CASRRAGLDGYTF; CDR3 DNA: TGCGCCAGCAGAAGAGCGGGTTTGGATGGCTACACCTTC